The TCR beta chain described here comes from a study of blood T cell repertoires in COVID-19. Study details: PBMCs, B-cell-depleted T cells, or T cells provided the cDNA or gDNA that made up the material.

In the source study's methods: The authors estimated nucleated cell counts from reference gene primer amplification. Clones were read by immunoSEQ multiplex PCR, and TCRdb kept only the in-frame ones, dropping some. V, J and clone size reflect that table, while D and trimming were determined from the DNA. The sample lists 150,000 or so clones, about 88% occurring once. This CDR3 is built from 12 residues. Trimming removed 1 base from V and 11 bases from J, with 11 bases in between. Germline V gene sequence: CDR1 SGHTA, CDR2 FQGNSA. In terms of age and location, participants ranged from about 18 to 89 years and lived in around 22 US areas. Donors were grouped by their self-reported clinical history.

This receptor was identified in a woman in her 50s who had recovered from COVID-19. The rearrangement uses TRBV7-2 and TRBJ1-1; a weak D match, TRBD1 (5 bases). The specimen sequenced was PBMCs or T cells enriched from blood (not recorded which). The CDR3 bases are TGTGCCAGCAGCTTAGGAGGCCGGGGGGCTTTCTTT. It yields the protein CASSLGGRGAFF. Based on the CDR3 plus reference TRBV7-2 and TRBJ1-1, the full variable domain is GAGVSQSPSNKVTEKGKDVELRCDPISGHTALYWYRQSLGQGLEFLIYFQGNSAPDKSGLPSDRFSAERTGGSVSTLTIQRTQQEDSAVYLCASSLGGRGAFFGQGTRLTVV.